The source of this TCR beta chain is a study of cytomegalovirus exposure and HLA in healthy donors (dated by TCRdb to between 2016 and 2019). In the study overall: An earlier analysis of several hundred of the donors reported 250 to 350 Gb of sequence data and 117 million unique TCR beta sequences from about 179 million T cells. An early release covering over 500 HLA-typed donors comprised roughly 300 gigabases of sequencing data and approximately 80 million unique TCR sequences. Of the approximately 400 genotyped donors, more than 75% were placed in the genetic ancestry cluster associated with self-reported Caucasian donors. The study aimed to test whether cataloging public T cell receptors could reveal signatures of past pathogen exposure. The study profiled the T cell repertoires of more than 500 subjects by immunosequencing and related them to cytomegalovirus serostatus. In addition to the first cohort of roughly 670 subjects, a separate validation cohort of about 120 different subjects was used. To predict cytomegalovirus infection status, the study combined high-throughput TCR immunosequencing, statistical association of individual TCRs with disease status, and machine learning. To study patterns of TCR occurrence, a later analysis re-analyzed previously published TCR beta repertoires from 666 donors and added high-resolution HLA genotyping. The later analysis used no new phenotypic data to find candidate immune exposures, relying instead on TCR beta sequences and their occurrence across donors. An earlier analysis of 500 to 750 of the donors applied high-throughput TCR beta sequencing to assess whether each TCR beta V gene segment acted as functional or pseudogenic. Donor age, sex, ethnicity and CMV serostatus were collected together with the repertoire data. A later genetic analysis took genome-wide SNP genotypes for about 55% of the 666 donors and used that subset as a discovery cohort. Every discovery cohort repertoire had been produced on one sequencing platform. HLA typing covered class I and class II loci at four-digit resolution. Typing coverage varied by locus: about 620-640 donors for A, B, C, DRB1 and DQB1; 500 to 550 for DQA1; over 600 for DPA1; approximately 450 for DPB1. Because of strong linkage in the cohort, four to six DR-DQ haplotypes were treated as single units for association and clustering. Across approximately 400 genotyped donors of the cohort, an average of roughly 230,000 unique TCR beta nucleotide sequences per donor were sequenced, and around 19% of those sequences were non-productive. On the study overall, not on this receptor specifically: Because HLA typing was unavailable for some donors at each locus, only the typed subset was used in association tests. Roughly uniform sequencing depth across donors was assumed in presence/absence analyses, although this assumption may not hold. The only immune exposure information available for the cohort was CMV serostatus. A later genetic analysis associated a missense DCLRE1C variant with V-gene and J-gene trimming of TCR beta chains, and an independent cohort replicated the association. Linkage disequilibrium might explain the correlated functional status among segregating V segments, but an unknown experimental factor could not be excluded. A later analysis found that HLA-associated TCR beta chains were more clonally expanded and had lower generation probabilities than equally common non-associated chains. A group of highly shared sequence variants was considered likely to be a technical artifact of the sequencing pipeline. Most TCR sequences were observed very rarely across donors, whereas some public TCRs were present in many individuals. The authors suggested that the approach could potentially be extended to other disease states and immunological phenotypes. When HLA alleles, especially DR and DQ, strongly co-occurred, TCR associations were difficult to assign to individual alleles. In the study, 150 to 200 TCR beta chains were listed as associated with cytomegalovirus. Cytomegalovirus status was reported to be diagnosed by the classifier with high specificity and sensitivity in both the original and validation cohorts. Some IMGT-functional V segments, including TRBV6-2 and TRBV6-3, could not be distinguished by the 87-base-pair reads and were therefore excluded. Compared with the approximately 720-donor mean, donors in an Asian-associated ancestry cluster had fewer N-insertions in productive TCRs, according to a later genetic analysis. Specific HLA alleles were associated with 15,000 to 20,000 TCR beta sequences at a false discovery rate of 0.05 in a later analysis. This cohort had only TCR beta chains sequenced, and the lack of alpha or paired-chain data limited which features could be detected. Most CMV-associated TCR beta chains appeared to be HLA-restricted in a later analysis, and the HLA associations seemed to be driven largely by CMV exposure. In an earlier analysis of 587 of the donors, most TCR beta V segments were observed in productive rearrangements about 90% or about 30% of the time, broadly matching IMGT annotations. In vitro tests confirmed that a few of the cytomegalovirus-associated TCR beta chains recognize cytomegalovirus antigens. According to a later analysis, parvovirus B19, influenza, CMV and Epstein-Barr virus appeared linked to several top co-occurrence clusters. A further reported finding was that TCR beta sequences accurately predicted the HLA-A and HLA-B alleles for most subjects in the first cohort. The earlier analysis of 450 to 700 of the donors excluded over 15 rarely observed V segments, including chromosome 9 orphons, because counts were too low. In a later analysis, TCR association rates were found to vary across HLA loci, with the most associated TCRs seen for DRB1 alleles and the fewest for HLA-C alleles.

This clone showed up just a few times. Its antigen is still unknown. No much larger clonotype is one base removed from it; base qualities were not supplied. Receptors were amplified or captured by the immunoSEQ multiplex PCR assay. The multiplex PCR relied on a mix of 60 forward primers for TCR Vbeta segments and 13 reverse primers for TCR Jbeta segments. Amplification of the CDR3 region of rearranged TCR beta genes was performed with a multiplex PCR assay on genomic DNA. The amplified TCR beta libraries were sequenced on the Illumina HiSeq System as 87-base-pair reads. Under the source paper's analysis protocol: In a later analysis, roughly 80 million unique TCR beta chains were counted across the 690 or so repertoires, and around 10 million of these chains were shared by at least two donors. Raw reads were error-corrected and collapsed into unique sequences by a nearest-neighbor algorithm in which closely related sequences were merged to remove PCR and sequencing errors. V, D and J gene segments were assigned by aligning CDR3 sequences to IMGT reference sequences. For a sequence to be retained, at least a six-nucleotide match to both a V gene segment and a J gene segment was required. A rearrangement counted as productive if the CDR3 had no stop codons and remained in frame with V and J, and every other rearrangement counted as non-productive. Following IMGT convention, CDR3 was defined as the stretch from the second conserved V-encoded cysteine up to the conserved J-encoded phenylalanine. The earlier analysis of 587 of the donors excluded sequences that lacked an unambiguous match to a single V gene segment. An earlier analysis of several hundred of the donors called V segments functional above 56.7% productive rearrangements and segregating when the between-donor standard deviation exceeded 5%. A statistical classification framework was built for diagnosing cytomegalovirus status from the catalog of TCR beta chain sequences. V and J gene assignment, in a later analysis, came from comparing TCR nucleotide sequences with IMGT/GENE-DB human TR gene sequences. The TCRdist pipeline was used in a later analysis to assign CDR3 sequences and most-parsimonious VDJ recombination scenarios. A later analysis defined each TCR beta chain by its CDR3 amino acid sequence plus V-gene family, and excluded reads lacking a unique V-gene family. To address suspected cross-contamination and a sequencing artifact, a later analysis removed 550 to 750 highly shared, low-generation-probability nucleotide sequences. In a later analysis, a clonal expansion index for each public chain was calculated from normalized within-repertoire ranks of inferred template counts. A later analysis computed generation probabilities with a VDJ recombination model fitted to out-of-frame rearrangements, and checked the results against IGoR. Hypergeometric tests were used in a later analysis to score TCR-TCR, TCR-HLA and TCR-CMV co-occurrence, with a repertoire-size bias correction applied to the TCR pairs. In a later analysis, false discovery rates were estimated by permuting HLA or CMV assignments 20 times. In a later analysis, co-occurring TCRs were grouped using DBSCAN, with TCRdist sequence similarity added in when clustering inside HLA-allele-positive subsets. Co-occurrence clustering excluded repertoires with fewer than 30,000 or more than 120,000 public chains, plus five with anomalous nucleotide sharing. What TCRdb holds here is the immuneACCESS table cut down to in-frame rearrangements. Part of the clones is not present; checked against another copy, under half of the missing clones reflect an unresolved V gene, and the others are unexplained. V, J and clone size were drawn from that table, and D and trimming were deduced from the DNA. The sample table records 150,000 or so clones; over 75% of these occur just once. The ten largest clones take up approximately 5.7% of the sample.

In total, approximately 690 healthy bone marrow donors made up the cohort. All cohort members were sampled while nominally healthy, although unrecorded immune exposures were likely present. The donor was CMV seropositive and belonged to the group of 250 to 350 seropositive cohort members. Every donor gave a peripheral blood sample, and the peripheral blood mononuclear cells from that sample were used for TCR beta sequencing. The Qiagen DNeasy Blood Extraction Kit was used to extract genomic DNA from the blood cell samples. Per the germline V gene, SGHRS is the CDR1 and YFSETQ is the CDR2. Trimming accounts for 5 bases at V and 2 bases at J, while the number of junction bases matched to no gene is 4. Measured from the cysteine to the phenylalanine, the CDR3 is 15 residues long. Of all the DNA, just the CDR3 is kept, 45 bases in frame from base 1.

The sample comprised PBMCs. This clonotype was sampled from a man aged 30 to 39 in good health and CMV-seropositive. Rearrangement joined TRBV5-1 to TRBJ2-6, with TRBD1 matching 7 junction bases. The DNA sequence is TGCGCCAGCAGTTCGACAGGGACTGGGGCCAACGTCCTGACTTTC. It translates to CASSSTGTGANVLTF.